The 26 T cell receptor beta chains below were found in one sample sequenced in a study of Ad26.COV2.S vaccination and SARS-CoV-2 variants. Treatment here: 15 to 20 received Ad26.COV2.S at low or high dose, single or two shots; about 5 received placebo; per-sample allocation not given. Samples came from day 63 after the first vaccine or placebo injection. The assay was immunoSEQ multiplex PCR, and TCRdb's table has in-frame clones only and misses some. The table has about 400,000 clones, approximately 89% seen once. Here the sequenced sample was peripheral blood, taken in a trial of Ad26.COV2.S vaccine versus placebo. These receptors came from a person between 18 and 65 years old who received the Ad26.COV2.S COVID-19 vaccine or a placebo.

The V call is TRBV11-1, the J call TRBJ1-1; TRBD1 matches at 8 bases. The V segment lost 8 bases and the J segment 4 bases; nucleotides outside the gene matches: 9. Looked up from germline, CDR1 is SGHAT and CDR2 is FQDESV (reference sequence). The CDR3 sequence is 14 residues long. The CDR3 here is CASDGYTGGTEAFF. The CDR3 region has the DNA TGTGCCAGCGACGGGTACACAGGGGGCACTGAAGCTTTCTTT.

The rearrangement uses TRBV19 and TRBJ2-7; D ambiguous. The V gene's germline CDR1 is LNHDA and CDR2 SQIVND (reference sequence). The CDR3 runs 14 residues. Trimming removed 4 bases from V and 5 bases from J, with 15 bases in between. This chain's CDR3 is CASSTGPRSNEQYF. CDR3 sequence (DNA): TGTGCCAGTAGTACCGGACCCAGATCAAACGAGCAGTACTTC.

The V gene is TRBV15, the J gene TRBJ1-5; the D gene is possibly TRBD1 (6 bases). V was clipped by 5 bases and J by 9 bases, with 11 bases between them. Germline V CDR1 and CDR2: LNHNV, YYDKDF (reference sequence). This CDR3 comprises 12 residues. DNA for the CDR3: TGTGCCACCAGCCCAAGGGGGTCGCCCCAGCATTTT. The encoded protein is CATSPRGSPQHF.

This chain links TRBV2 with TRBJ2-1; 14 positions match TRBD2. The V segment lost 6 bases and the J segment 6 bases; nucleotides outside the gene matches: 4. This CDR3 is 15 amino acids long. Germline loops: CDR1 SNHLY, CDR2 FYNNEI. CDR3 protein: CASRAGTSGSNEQFF. DNA for the CDR3: TGTGCCAGCAGAGCCGGGACTAGCGGGAGCAATGAGCAGTTCTTC.

V gene TRBV19 combines with J gene TRBJ2-4; D is perhaps TRBD2 (6 bases). CDR1 and CDR2 (germline): LNHDA, SQIVND (reference sequence). Trimming shortened V by 8 bases and J by 8 bases, and 16 bases separated the two germline ends. The CDR3 extends over 13 amino acids. The CDR3 nucleotides are TGTGCCAGTGCGGCGCCCTGGGAGGACATTCAGTACTTC. Its protein product is CASAAPWEDIQYF.

The chain is built from TRBV4-1 and TRBJ1-2; D might be TRBD1 (6 bases). The length of the CDR3 is 15 residues. Per germline, CDR1 MGHRA and CDR2 YSYEKL. V gave up 0 bases and J gave up 2 bases, with 10 bases separating them. CDR3 residues: CASSQEWTENYGYTF. The CDR3 nucleotides are TGCGCCAGCAGCCAAGAATGGACAGAAAACTATGGCTACACCTTC.

The chain is built from TRBV5-5 and TRBJ1-6; no reliable D call. Trimming took 0 bases from V and 12 from J, leaving 16 bases between them. Per germline, CDR1 SGHKS and CDR2 YYEKEE (reference sequence). There are 15 residues in the CDR3. DNA for the CDR3: TGTGCCAGCAGCTTGGTAGGGAGGGAGGGAGAACCCCTCCACTTT. Its translation is CASSLVGREGEPLHF.

This rearrangement joins TRBV15 to TRBJ1-1, with TRBD1 matching over 10 bases. Trimming removed 7 bases from V and 4 bases from J; junction bases left unmatched: 12. Germline V gene sequence: CDR1 LNHNV, CDR2 YYDKDF (reference sequence). This CDR3 has 16 residues. CDR3 DNA sequence: TGTGCCACCACTTTTACCGGGACAGGGGCGGGCACTGAAGCTTTCTTT. It is translated as CATTFTGTGAGTEAFF. Together with reference TRBV15 and TRBJ1-1, the CDR3 gives the full variable domain: DAMVIQNPRYQVTQFGKPVTLSCSQTLNHNVMYWYQQKSSQAPKLLFHYYDKDFNNEADTPDNFQSRRPNTSFCFLDIRSPGLGDTAMYLCATTFTGTGAGTEAFFGQGTRLTVV.

The V gene is TRBV12-5, the J gene TRBJ2-2; 8 bases map to TRBD1. CDR1 LGHNT and CDR2 FRNRAP come from the germline V gene. The CDR3 is 14 residues long. Trimming cost V 6 bases and J 3 bases; bases outside gene matches: 3. The CDR3 DNA is TGTGCTAGTGGACAGGGGGACTACACCGGGGAGCTGTTTTTT. It is translated as CASGQGDYTGELFF.

This chain joins TRBV29-1 and TRBJ1-4, with D possibly being TRBD1 (6 bases). Germline V gene data show CDR1 as SQVTM and CDR2 as ANQGSEA. Trimming left V 0 bases short and J 8 bases short, with 13 bases between. CDR3 length: 14 amino acids. CDR3 amino acids: CSVEDRGNLEKLFF. For the CDR3, the DNA is TGCAGCGTTGAAGACAGGGGCAATCTAGAAAAACTGTTTTTT.

The chain links TRBV4-2 to TRBJ2-2, with 9 bases fitting TRBD2. The junction had 5 bases not matched to a gene; V was cut back by 1 base and J by 2 bases. Per germline, CDR1 LGHNA and CDR2 YNFKEQ. CDR3 length equals 17 residues. The CDR3 spells CASSQGTSESNTGELFF. The CDR3 DNA sequence: TGTGCCAGCAGCCAAGGGACTAGCGAGTCTAACACCGGGGAGCTGTTTTTT.

V usage is TRBV4-3 and J usage is TRBJ2-2; D ambiguous. The CDR3 runs 16 residues. V shed 0 bases and J shed 3 bases, with 11 bases lying between them. Germline CDR1 reads LGHNA; CDR2 reads YSLEER. In DNA form, the CDR3 reads TGCGCCAGCAGCCAAGATGCGAACAGTTACACCGGGGAGCTGTTTTTT. Its protein product is CASSQDANSYTGELFF.

This clone occurred a few times. The rearrangement links TRBV9 to TRBJ2-1, with no clear D. V lost 0 bases and J 5 bases, leaving 6 bases between the germline ends. Germline CDR1 and CDR2: SGDLS and YYNGEE. CDR3 length: 13 residues. The CDR3 DNA is TGTGCCAGCAGCGTAGCGTGGAACAATGAGCAGTTCTTC. This translates into CASSVAWNNEQFF.

CDR3 nucleotide sequence: TGTGCCACCAGTGATTTGACGGGCGGGGACGAGCAGTACTTC. Translated: CATSDLTGGDEQYF. The V and J genes are TRBV24-1 and TRBJ2-7; possible D gene TRBD2, 6 bases. V was clipped by 0 bases and J by 5 bases, with 10 bases between them. The germline V gene encodes CDR1 KGHDR and CDR2 SFDVKD. This CDR3 has 14 amino acids.

J is TRBJ2-3 and V is TRBV20-1, with D unresolved. The CDR3 has 11 amino acids. The V end lost 7 bases, the J end lost 2 bases, and 7 bases lay between the germline ends. The germline V gene encodes CDR1 DFQATT and CDR2 SNEGSKA (reference sequence). The CDR3 bases are TGCAGTGGGCAGGACACAGATACGCAGTATTTT. Amino acid sequence: CSGQDTDTQYF.

This clone was observed a handful of times. The chain links TRBV5-6 to TRBJ2-1, with D possibly TRBD1 on 6 matching bases. V lost 0 bases and J 1 base, leaving 14 bases between the germline ends. Looked up from germline, CDR1 is SGHDT and CDR2 is YYEEEE. This CDR3 is built from 17 residues. The CDR3 bases are TGTGCCAGCAGCTTGGCTTTGATAAGGGGGTCCTACAATGAGCAGTTCTTC. As protein: CASSLALIRGSYNEQFF.

In nucleotides, the CDR3 is TGCAGCGTTGACACCGGGCCTAACACCGGGGAGCTGTTTTTT. The encoded protein is CSVDTGPNTGELFF. This rearrangement joins TRBV29-1 to TRBJ2-2; no firm D call. The length of the CDR3 is 14 residues. Trimming stripped 3 bases from V and 2 bases from J, with 10 bases between. CDR1 is SQVTM, CDR2 ANQGSEA, per germline.

V gene TRBV7-2 combines with J gene TRBJ2-2; D is uncertain. The length of the CDR3 is 15 residues. Trimming cost V 5 bases and J 0 bases, with 10 bases left between them. CDR1 and CDR2 (germline): SGHTA, FQGNSA. The CDR3 spells CASSLGSANTGELFF. The CDR3 DNA sequence: TGTGCCAGCAGCCTGGGATCGGCGAACACCGGGGAGCTGTTTTTT.

The rearrangement uses TRBV6-2 or TRBV6-3 and TRBJ2-3; 11 bases line up with TRBD2. Germline V lookup: CDR1 MNHEY, CDR2 SVGEGT. Losses at the gene ends were 5 bases for V and 1 base for J; bases not matched to a gene: 11. The length of the CDR3 is 18 residues. CDR3 nucleotide sequence: TGTGCCAGCAGTCAGCGACTAGCGGGATGGGGTGGCACAGATACGCAGTATTTT. Encoded protein: CASSQRLAGWGGTDTQYF.

On this clone itself: One junction end disagrees with the germline gene, perhaps due to a read error. J is TRBJ2-3 and V is TRBV7-2; D may be TRBD2 (6 bases). Germline assignment: CDR1 SGHTA and CDR2 FQGNSA. The CDR3 consists of 13 residues. The CDR3 DNA follows: TGTGCCAGCAGCCGACGGGAGAGAGATAGGCAGTATTTT. Its translation is CASSRRERDRQYF.

The chain carries TRBV5-1 and TRBJ1-1, with 8 bases fitting TRBD1. V gave up 2 bases and J gave up 1 base; unmatched junction bases: 1. This CDR3 is built from 14 residues. CDR1 and CDR2 from the germline V gene are SGHRS and YFSETQ. The CDR3 DNA sequence: TGCGCCAGCAGCTTCGGACAGGGGAACACTGAAGCTTTCTTT. Translated: CASSFGQGNTEAFF.

This clone has only one observation. The chain has TRBV2 and TRBJ2-3, with D perhaps TRBD1 (5 bases). The germline CDR1 and CDR2 sequences are SNHLY and FYNNEI. The CDR3 sequence is 15 residues long. V dropped 7 bases and J dropped 0 bases, with 14 bases sitting between them. CDR3 nucleotide sequence: TGTGCCAGCAAGAAAGACAGAATGAGCACAGATACGCAGTATTTT. Its translation: CASKKDRMSTDTQYF.

The sample holds a few counts of this clone. The chain is built from TRBV6-5 and TRBJ1-5, with no clear D. V shed 4 bases and J shed 2 bases, with 9 bases lying between them. The CDR3 has 14 residues. Germline V lookup: CDR1 MNHEY, CDR2 SVGAGI. CDR3 bases: TGTGCCAGCAGTTTGGAGGCGGGCAATCAGCCCCAGCATTTT. The encoded protein is CASSLEAGNQPQHF.

This sequence joins TRBV5-6 and TRBJ2-5; no reliable D call. CDR3 length equals 16 residues. Trimming pared 1 base from V and 5 bases from J, leaving 18 bases between. The germline CDR1 and CDR2 sequences are SGHDT and YYEEEE. The CDR3 DNA reads TGTGCCAGCAGCTTGTGGGTCTCTAAGTCCCCGGAGACCCAGTACTTC. Translating gives CASSLWVSKSPETQYF.

The chain combines TRBV6-5 with TRBJ2-1; weak D call: TRBD2 (6 bases). V lost 6 bases and J lost 2, with 11 bases in between. CDR1 and CDR2 (germline): MNHEY, SVGAGI. The CDR3 spans 14 residues. CDR3 nucleotides: TGTGCCAGCAGGCGACTAGAAACCTACAATGAGCAGTTCTTC. This gives the protein CASRRLETYNEQFF.

This chain links TRBV5-1 with TRBJ2-6, with D perhaps matching TRBD1 (5 bases). Germline values: CDR1 SGHRS, CDR2 YFSETQ. Trimming removed 4 bases at V and 0 bases at J, with 14 bases between. The CDR3 extends over 17 amino acids. CDR3 residues: CASSKTVLGSGANVLTF. The CDR3 DNA sequence: TGCGCCAGCAGCAAGACAGTCCTGGGCTCTGGGGCCAACGTCCTGACTTTC. Based on the CDR3 plus reference TRBV5-1 and TRBJ2-6, the full variable domain is KAGVTQTPRYLIKTRGQQVTLSCSPISGHRSVSWYQQTPGQGLQFLFEYFSETQRNKGNFPGRFSGRQFSNSRSEMNVSTLELGDSALYLCASSKTVLGSGANVLTFGAGSRLTVL.